This TCR beta chain is drawn from a study of blood T cell repertoires in COVID-19. Germline CDR1 SQVTM, CDR2 ANQGSEA. The V end lost 4 bases, the J end lost 0 bases, and 9 bases lay between the germline ends. The CDR3 spans 13 residues. Sequenced by immunoSEQ multiplex PCR; TCRdb stores in-frame clones only, minus some. This sample has about 220,000 clones, with roughly 85% found just once. Clinical history reported by participants formed the basis on which cohorts were assigned. The clonotype originates from a woman between 50 and 59 years old who had been exposed to COVID-19. Material for sequencing was PBMCs or T cells enriched from blood (not recorded which). The chain combines TRBV29-1 with TRBJ2-5; D is ambiguous. The CDR3: CSVAHGYQETQYF. DNA for the CDR3: TGCAGCGTTGCCCACGGGTACCAAGAGACCCAGTACTTC.